What follows are 32 T cell receptor beta chains derived from one specimen sequenced in a study of blood T cell repertoires in COVID-19. Generated by immunoSEQ multiplex PCR, the TCRdb table keeps only in-frame clones and is missing some. This table holds 200,000 to 250,000 clones, approximately 82% found once. The sample taken for sequencing was peripheral blood. All receptors derive from a man aged 30-40 years who had recovered from COVID-19.

The CDR3 nucleotides read TGTGCCAGCAGCCAAGATAGAGGACAAGGGGCCACTGAAGCTTTCTTT. As protein: CASSQDRGQGATEAFF. The V gene is TRBV3-1 (or the pseudogene TRBV3-2), the J gene TRBJ1-1; possibly TRBD1 for D (5 bases). The CDR3 is 16 residues long. CDR1 and CDR2 from the germline V gene are LGHDT and YNNKEL (reference sequence). The V end was cut by 0 bases, the J end by 4 bases, with 15 bases between.

As for this clone: Being one base from a much bigger clone, this may be a read error. In nucleotides, the CDR3 is TGTGCCAGCAGCTTAGACAGGGCCTATGGCTACACCTTC. Encoded protein: CASSLDRAYGYTF. The chain is built from TRBV11-2 and TRBJ1-2, with D perhaps matching TRBD1 (5 bases). The CDR3 totals 13 residues. Trimming left V 0 bases short and J 4 bases short, with 6 bases between. Germline V gene data show CDR1 as SGHAT and CDR2 as FQNNGV.

The rearrangement links TRBV2 to TRBJ1-1, with D possibly matching TRBD1 (5 bases). V lost 7 bases and J 4 bases, leaving 16 bases between the germline ends. The CDR3 consists of 14 residues. The germline V gene has CDR1 SNHLY and CDR2 FYNNEI. CDR3 bases: TGTGCCAGCATAGGGGTTTCTGAAGGCACTGAAGCTTTCTTT. Translating gives CASIGVSEGTEAFF.

This clone was counted a single time. The chain joins TRBV6-6 to TRBJ2-5; a possible D gene is TRBD2 (5 bases). Trimming took off 5 bases at V and 5 bases at J, with 6 bases between the two ends. Germline CDR1 reads MNHNY; CDR2 reads SVGAGI (reference sequence). CDR3 length equals 11 residues. CDR3 region: CASSEGETQYF. CDR3 bases: TGTGCCAGCAGTGAGGGCGAGACCCAGTACTTC.

The chain links TRBV5-4 to TRBJ1-6; D remains unclear. Germline CDR1 reads SGHNT; CDR2 reads YYREEE (reference sequence). Trimming left V 0 bases short and J 2 bases short, with 12 bases between. CDR3 length: 17 residues. DNA of the CDR3: TGTGCCAGCAGCTTGGGAGGTCCTCCTGCCTATAATTCACCCCTCCACTTT. This codes for CASSLGGPPAYNSPLHF.

This clone has more than one count but fewer than ten. The DNA of the CDR3 is TGTGCCAGCAGTGACTCTGGCGGAACCTCCTACAATGAGCAGTTCTTC. It encodes CASSDSGGTSYNEQFF. This chain connects TRBV6-4 to TRBJ2-1; the D is unclear. V lost 0 bases and J lost 0, with 9 bases in between. CDR1 and CDR2 from the germline V gene are MRHNA and SNTAGT. CDR3 size: 16 residues.

The chain combines TRBV2 with TRBJ2-1; 8 nucleotides align to TRBD2. CDR1 and CDR2 (germline): SNHLY, FYNNEI. V trimming: 8 bases; J trimming: 8 bases; junction bases outside the gene matches: 11. The length of the CDR3 is 14 residues. CDR3 sequence reads: CASVFGGAVDEQFF. The CDR3 DNA follows: TGTGCCAGCGTTTTCGGGGGGGCGGTAGATGAGCAGTTCTTC. The full variable domain, its missing parts supplied by reference TRBV2 and TRBJ2-1, is EPEVTQTPSHQVTQMGQEVILRCVPISNHLYFYWYRQILGQKVEFLVSFYNNEISEKSEIFDDQFSVERPDGSNFTLKIRSTKLEDSAMYFCASVFGGAVDEQFFGPGTRLTVL.

This chain connects TRBV4-1 to TRBJ1-1, with 8 bases aligning to TRBD1. This CDR3 has 17 amino acids. The V gene end was trimmed by 1 base and the J gene end by 1 base; junction bases not matched to a gene: 8. Germline V gene lookup returns CDR1 MGHRA and CDR2 YSYEKL. CDR3 sequence reads: CASSQVVRGRGNTEAFF. CDR3 in DNA: TGCGCCAGCAGCCAAGTTGTCAGGGGGCGTGGGAACACTGAAGCTTTCTTT.

The chain recombines TRBV6-5 with TRBJ2-5, with TRBD2 identical over 9 bases. Germline trimming cut 4 bases from V and 0 bases from J; bases unmatched to any gene: 3. The CDR3 totals 15 residues. The germline V gene has CDR1 MNHEY and CDR2 SVGAGI. The CDR3 reads CASSFSGGHQETQYF. DNA of the CDR3: TGTGCCAGCAGTTTTAGCGGGGGACACCAAGAGACCCAGTACTTC.

This clone was detected once. This sequence joins TRBV18 and TRBJ2-4, with D perhaps TRBD1 (6 bases). V gave up 3 bases and J gave up 4 bases, with 10 bases separating them. The CDR3 has 14 amino acids. CDR1 and CDR2 from the germline V gene are KGHSH and LQKENI. The CDR3 sequence: CASSPLQGKNIQYF. CDR3 in DNA: TGTGCCAGCTCACCTCTTCAGGGGAAAAACATTCAGTACTTC.

The V call is TRBV5-4, the J call TRBJ1-2, with TRBD1 matching 7 bases. This CDR3 is built from 11 residues. V was clipped by 0 bases and J by 14 bases; unmatched bases: 4. The germline V gene has CDR1 SGHNT and CDR2 YYREEE (reference sequence). The CDR3, as DNA: TGTGCCAGCAGCTTGGAGGGGGCCAGGACCTTC. It specifies CASSLEGARTF.

The CDR3 spells CASTPTSGATDTQYF. Here the CDR3 DNA reads TGTGCCAGTACCCCGACTAGCGGGGCCACAGATACGCAGTATTTT. The J gene is TRBJ2-3, the V gene TRBV19; TRBD2 matches at 11 bases. Germline V CDR1 and CDR2: LNHDA, SQIVND (reference sequence). The CDR3 has 15 amino acids. Unmatched junction bases numbered 5, after V lost 7 bases and J lost 2 bases.

The gene calls are TRBV14 and TRBJ1-6; 8 positions agree with TRBD1. The germline V gene has CDR1 SGHDN and CDR2 FVKESK. This CDR3 contains 14 residues. J gave up 10 bases and V 4 bases, and 6 bases lay outside the gene matches. CDR3 residues: CASSPRTGTSPLHF. Written as DNA, the CDR3 is TGTGCCAGCAGCCCCCGGACAGGGACCTCACCCCTCCACTTT.

The chain links TRBV6-1 to TRBJ2-5; D gene uncertain. Germline CDR1 reads MNHNS; CDR2 reads SASEGT. There are 14 residues in the CDR3. V was pared by 6 bases and J by 0 bases, with 11 bases between. CDR3 protein: CASRSIRDQETQYF. CDR3 nucleotide sequence: TGTGCCAGCAGGTCAATACGGGACCAAGAGACCCAGTACTTC.

The chain combines TRBV9 with TRBJ2-1, with TRBD1 matching over 8 bases. The V and J ends lost 3 bases and 8 bases, in that order; junction bases with no gene match: 16. This CDR3 has 17 amino acids. CDR1 is SGDLS, CDR2 YYNGEE, per germline. CDR3 region: CASSEKQGESGAHEQFF. The CDR3 DNA reads as TGTGCCAGCAGCGAAAAACAGGGGGAGTCTGGTGCCCATGAGCAGTTCTTC. The complete variable domain, with remaining parts taken from reference TRBV9 and TRBJ2-1, reads DSGVTQTPKHLITATGQRVTLRCSPRSGDLSVYWYQQSLDQGLQFLIQYYNGEERAKGNILERFSAQQFPDLHSELNLSSLELGDSALYFCASSEKQGESGAHEQFFGPGTRLTVL.

The J gene is TRBJ1-1, the V gene TRBV4-1; D not certain. V lost 2 bases to trimming and J lost 1 base, with 11 bases between them. Germline assignment: CDR1 MGHRA and CDR2 YSYEKL. CDR3 length equals 15 residues. The CDR3 DNA is TGCGCCAGCAGCCAACCGGGGAGTTGGAACACTGAAGCTTTCTTT. This codes for CASSQPGSWNTEAFF.

The CDR3 loop reads CASSLVGTGGNEQFF. The CDR3 nucleotides read TGTGCCAGCAGTCTCGTCGGGACAGGGGGAAATGAGCAGTTCTTC. The chain is built from TRBV25-1 and TRBJ2-1, with 11 bases identical to TRBD1. The CDR3 has 15 amino acids. CDR1 is MGHDK and CDR2 is SYGVNS in the germline V gene. V lost 5 bases to trimming and J lost 7 bases; unmatched junction nucleotides: 7.

V and J are TRBV28 and TRBJ1-1; the D gene is possibly TRBD1 (6 bases). In germline, CDR1 is MDHEN, CDR2 SYDVKM. The length of the CDR3 is 15 residues. V was clipped by 5 bases and J by 0 bases, with 13 bases between them. In DNA form, the CDR3 reads TGTGCCAGCAGTCCCCCAGGGGATTTGAACACTGAAGCTTTCTTT. It is translated as CASSPPGDLNTEAFF.

This clone was seen just once. The chain recombines TRBV5-1 with TRBJ2-1; 9 nucleotides agree with TRBD1. CDR3 length: 16 amino acids. CDR1 and CDR2 (germline): SGHRS, YFSETQ. After removal of 4 bases from V and 3 bases from J, the junction contained 8 bases not matched to a gene. CDR3 DNA: TGCGCCAGCAGCGCCGCAGGGACAGGGAGCTACAATGAGCAGTTCTTC. Residues: CASSAAGTGSYNEQFF. Supplemented by reference TRBV5-1 and TRBJ2-1, the full variable domain reads KAGVTQTPRYLIKTRGQQVTLSCSPISGHRSVSWYQQTPGQGLQFLFEYFSETQRNKGNFPGRFSGRQFSNSRSEMNVSTLELGDSALYLCASSAAGTGSYNEQFFGPGTRLTVL.

The table lists this clone with a count of one. This rearrangement joins TRBV7-7 to TRBJ1-1; 10 bases match TRBD1. V dropped 0 bases and J dropped 14; count of bases not matched to a gene: 6. CDR3 size: 13 residues. CDR1 and CDR2 from the germline V gene are SSHAT and FNYEAQ (reference sequence). The CDR3: CASSLAGTGELFF. The CDR3 nucleotides read TGTGCCAGCAGCTTAGCGGGGACAGGGGAGTTGTTCTTT. Full variable domain (rest looked up from reference TRBV7-7 and TRBJ1-1): GAGVSQSPRYKVTKRGQDVTLRCDPISSHATLYWYQQALGQGPEFLTYFNYEAQPDKSGLPSDRFSAERPEGSISTLTIQRTEQRDSAMYRCASSLAGTGELFFGQGTRLTVV.

The genes are TRBV7-2 and TRBJ1-1; tentative D call: TRBD1 (5 bases). Trimming shortened V by 5 bases and J by 0 bases, and 10 bases separated the two germline ends. The CDR3 spans 14 residues. Germline V gene lookup returns CDR1 SGHTA and CDR2 FQGNSA. The CDR3 DNA reads as TGTGCCAGCAGCCACGGACATTTGAACACTGAAGCTTTCTTT. Its translation: CASSHGHLNTEAFF.

The chain recombines TRBV7-9 with TRBJ1-1, with D maybe TRBD1 (5 bases). Trimming removed 2 bases from V and 0 bases from J, with 10 bases in between. The germline gives CDR1 SEHNR, CDR2 FQNEAQ (reference sequence). The CDR3 consists of 15 residues. The CDR3 sequence is CASSLQGGLNTEAFF. In DNA form, the CDR3 reads TGTGCCAGCAGCTTACAGGGCGGATTGAACACTGAAGCTTTCTTT.

This clone turned up a few times. The V call is TRBV24-1, the J call TRBJ1-2; D may be TRBD1 (6 bases). In germline, CDR1 is KGHDR, CDR2 SFDVKD. The CDR3 length is 15 residues. Trimming shortened V by 4 bases and J by 3 bases, and 14 bases separated the two germline ends. The CDR3 DNA sequence: TGTGCCACCAGTGAGACGACAGGTATGGACTATGGCTACACCTTC. Translating it yields CATSETTGMDYGYTF.

This clone has only a few counts. A read error may account for a junction end that differs from germline. The chain links TRBV10-3 to TRBJ1-3; TRBD1 matches 8 bases. Per the germline V gene, CDR1 is ENHRY and CDR2 is SYGVKD. The CDR3 sequence is 14 residues long. The CDR3 reads CAISGTGTGTIGDF. Written as DNA, the CDR3 is TGTGCCATCAGTGGCACCGGGACAGGCACAATTGGTGATTTT.

The chain employs TRBV6-5 and TRBJ1-2, with D perhaps TRBD1 (6 bases). The CDR3 extends over 12 amino acids. Germline CDR1 and CDR2: MNHEY and SVGAGI. Trimming took off 8 bases at V and 6 bases at J, with 13 bases between the two ends. CDR3 DNA sequence: TGTGCCAGCGCTACAGGGAAGGATGGCTACACCTTC. Translated: CASATGKDGYTF.

The chain has TRBV4-1 and TRBJ1-2, with 8 bases that match TRBD1. Germline V gives CDR1 MGHRA, CDR2 YSYEKL. The CDR3 is made up of 16 amino acids. V lost 1 base and J lost 8; bases outside the gene matches: 12. The CDR3 sequence: CASSQAGEDRVVGYTF. CDR3 sequence (DNA): TGCGCCAGCAGCCAAGCCGGAGAGGACAGGGTGGTGGGCTACACCTTC.

The chain employs TRBV6-6 and TRBJ1-1, with D perhaps matching TRBD1 (5 bases). Germline CDR1 reads MNHNY; CDR2 reads SVGAGI (reference sequence). Trimming took 0 bases from V and 5 from J, leaving 7 bases between them. The CDR3 is 13 residues long. In nucleotides, the CDR3 is TGTGCCAGCAGTTACTCAGGGGTTACTGAAGCTTTCTTT. Protein product: CASSYSGVTEAFF.

This chain joins TRBV25-1 and TRBJ2-5; weak D call: TRBD2 (6 bases). Germline V gene data show CDR1 as MGHDK and CDR2 as SYGVNS. This CDR3 comprises 15 residues. V lost 1 base and J lost 3, with 12 bases in between. The CDR3 DNA reads as TGTGCCAGCAGTGAATTACGGCCGGGGGAAGAGACCCAGTACTTC. Its translation: CASSELRPGEETQYF.

This chain joins TRBV6-1 and TRBJ2-5; 7 bases map to TRBD1. J gave up 5 bases and V 1 base, and 4 bases lay outside the gene matches. Germline loops: CDR1 MNHNS, CDR2 SASEGT. The CDR3 runs 14 residues. The CDR3 protein is CASSEETGWETQYF. CDR3 bases: TGTGCCAGCAGTGAAGAGACAGGGTGGGAGACCCAGTACTTC.

This chain links TRBV3-1 (or the pseudogene TRBV3-2) with TRBJ1-3; 7 bases agree with TRBD1. V shed 1 base, J shed 3 bases, and the junction held 6 bases outside the gene matches. Germline V gene data show CDR1 as LGHDT and CDR2 as YNNKEL (reference sequence). The CDR3 has 16 amino acids. The CDR3 protein is CASSQVYRGFGNTIYF. CDR3 nucleotides: TGTGCCAGCAGCCAAGTCTACAGGGGTTTTGGAAACACCATATATTTT.

The J gene is TRBJ1-1, the V gene TRBV19; D remains unclear. The CDR3 consists of 13 residues. V lost 4 bases and J 4 bases, leaving 10 bases between the germline ends. Looked up from germline, CDR1 is LNHDA and CDR2 is SQIVND (reference sequence). The CDR3 is CASSNSRITEAFF. As DNA, the CDR3 is TGTGCCAGTAGTAACTCCAGGATCACTGAAGCTTTCTTT.

V gene TRBV2 combines with J gene TRBJ2-3; 8 nucleotides line up with TRBD2. Trimming cost V 7 bases and J 2 bases; bases outside gene matches: 8. The germline V gene has CDR1 SNHLY and CDR2 FYNNEI. The CDR3 contains 15 residues. The CDR3 region is CASNRVAGSTDTQYF. The CDR3 nucleotides read TGTGCCAGCAATCGCGTAGCGGGGTCCACAGATACGCAGTATTTT.